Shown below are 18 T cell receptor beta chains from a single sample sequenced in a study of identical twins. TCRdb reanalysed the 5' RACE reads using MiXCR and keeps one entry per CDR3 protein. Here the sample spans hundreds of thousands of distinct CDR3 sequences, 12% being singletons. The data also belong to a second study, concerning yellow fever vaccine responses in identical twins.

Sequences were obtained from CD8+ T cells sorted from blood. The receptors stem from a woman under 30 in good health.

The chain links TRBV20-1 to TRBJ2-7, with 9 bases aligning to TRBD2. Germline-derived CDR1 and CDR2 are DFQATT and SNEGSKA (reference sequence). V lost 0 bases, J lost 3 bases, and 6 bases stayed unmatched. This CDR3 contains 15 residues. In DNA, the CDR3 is TGCAGTGCTAGAGATATTAGCGGGGGAAACTACGAGCAGTACGTC. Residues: CSARDISGGNYEQYV.

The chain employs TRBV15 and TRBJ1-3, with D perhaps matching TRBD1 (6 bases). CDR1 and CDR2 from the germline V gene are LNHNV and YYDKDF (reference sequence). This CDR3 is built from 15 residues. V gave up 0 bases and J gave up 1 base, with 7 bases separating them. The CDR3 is CATSRDGTSGNTIYF. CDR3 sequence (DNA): TGTGCCACCAGCAGAGACGGGACATCTGGAAACACCATATATTTT. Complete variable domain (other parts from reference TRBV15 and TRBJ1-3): DAMVIQNPRYQVTQFGKPVTLSCSQTLNHNVMYWYQQKSSQAPKLLFHYYDKDFNNEADTPDNFQSRRPNTSFCFLDIRSPGLGDTAMYLCATSRDGTSGNTIYFGEGSWLTVV.

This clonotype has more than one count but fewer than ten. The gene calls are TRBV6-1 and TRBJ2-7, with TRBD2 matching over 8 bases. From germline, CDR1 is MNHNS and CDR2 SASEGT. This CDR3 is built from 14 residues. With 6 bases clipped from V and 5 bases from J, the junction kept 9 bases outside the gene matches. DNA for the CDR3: TGTGCCAGCAGCGGGGGGGCAGGGTCGGACGAGCAGTACGTC. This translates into CASSGGAGSDEQYV.

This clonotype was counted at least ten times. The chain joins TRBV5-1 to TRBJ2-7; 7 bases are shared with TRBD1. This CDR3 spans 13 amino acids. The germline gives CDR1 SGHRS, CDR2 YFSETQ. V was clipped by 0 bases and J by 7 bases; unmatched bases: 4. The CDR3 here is CASSLGQGREQYF. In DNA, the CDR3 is TGCGCCAGCAGCTTGGGACAGGGTAGGGAGCAGTACTTC. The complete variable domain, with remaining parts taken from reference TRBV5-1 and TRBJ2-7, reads KAGVTQTPRYLIKTRGQQVTLSCSPISGHRSVSWYQQTPGQGLQFLFEYFSETQRNKGNFPGRFSGRQFSNSRSEMNVSTLELGDSALYLCASSLGQGREQYFGPGTRLTVT.

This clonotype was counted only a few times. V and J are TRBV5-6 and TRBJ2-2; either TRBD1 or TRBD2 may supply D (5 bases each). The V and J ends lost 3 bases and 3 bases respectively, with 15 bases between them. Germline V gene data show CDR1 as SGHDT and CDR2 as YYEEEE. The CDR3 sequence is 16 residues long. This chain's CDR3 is CASSWDQEPDTGELFF. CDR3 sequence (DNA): TGTGCCAGCAGCTGGGACCAGGAGCCCGACACCGGGGAGCTGTTTTTT.

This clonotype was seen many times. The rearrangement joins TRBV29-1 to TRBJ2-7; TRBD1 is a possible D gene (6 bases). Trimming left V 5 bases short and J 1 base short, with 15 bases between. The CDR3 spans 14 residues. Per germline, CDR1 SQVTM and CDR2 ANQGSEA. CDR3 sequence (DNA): TGCAGCGTTTTCGACACCCAGGGGTCCTACGAGCAGTACTTC. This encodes CSVFDTQGSYEQYF.

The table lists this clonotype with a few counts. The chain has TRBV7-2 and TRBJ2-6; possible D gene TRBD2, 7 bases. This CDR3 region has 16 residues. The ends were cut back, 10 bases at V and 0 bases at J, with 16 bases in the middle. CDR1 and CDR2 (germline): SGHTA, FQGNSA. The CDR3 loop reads CATKGDYSSGANVLTF. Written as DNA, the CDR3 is TGTGCCACCAAGGGGGACTACTCCTCTGGGGCCAACGTCCTGACTTTC.

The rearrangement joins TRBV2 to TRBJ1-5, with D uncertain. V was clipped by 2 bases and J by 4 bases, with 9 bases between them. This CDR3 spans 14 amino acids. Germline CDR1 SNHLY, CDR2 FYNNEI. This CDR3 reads CASSEFRGNQPQHF. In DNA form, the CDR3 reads TGTGCCAGCAGTGAATTTCGGGGAAATCAGCCCCAGCATTTT.

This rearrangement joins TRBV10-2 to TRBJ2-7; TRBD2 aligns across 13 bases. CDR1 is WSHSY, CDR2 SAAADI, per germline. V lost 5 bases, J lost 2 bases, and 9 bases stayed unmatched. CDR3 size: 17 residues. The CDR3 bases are TGCGCCAGCAGTCCCACTAGCGGGGGGGCAACACCCTACGAGCAGTACGTC. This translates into CASSPTSGGATPYEQYV.

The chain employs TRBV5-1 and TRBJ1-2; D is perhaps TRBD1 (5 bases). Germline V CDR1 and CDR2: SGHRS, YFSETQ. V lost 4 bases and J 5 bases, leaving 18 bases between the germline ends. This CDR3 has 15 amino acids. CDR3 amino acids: CASSMTAANSYGYTF. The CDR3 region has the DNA TGCGCCAGCAGCATGACAGCAGCAAACTCATATGGCTACACCTTC.

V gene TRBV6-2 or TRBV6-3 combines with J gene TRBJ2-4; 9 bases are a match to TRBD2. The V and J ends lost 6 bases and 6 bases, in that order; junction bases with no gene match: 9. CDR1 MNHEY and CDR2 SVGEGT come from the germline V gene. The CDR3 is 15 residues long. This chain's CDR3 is CASSPGGSGRNIQYF. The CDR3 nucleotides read TGTGCCAGCAGCCCAGGGGGTAGCGGGAGAAACATTCAGTACTTC.

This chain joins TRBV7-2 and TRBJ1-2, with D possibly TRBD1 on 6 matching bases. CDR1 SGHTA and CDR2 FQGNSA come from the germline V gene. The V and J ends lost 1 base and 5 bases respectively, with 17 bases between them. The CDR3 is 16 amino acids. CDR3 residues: CASSLGGTLRIYGYTF. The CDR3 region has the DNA TGTGCCAGCAGCTTAGGTGGGACACTAAGGATATATGGCTACACCTTC.

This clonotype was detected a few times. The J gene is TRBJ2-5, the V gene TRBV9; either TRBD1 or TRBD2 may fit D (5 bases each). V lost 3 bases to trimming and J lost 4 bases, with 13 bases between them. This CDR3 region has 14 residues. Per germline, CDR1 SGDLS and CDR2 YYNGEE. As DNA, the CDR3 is TGTGCCAGCAGCGGTTGGGACGAGCGAGAGACCCAGTACTTC. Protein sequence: CASSGWDERETQYF.

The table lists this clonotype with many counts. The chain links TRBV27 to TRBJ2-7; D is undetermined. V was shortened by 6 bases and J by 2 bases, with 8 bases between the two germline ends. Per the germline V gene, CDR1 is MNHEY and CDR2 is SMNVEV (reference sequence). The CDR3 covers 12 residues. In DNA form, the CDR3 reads TGTGCCAGCAGCCCAACTACCTACGAGCAGTACTTC. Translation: CASSPTTYEQYF.

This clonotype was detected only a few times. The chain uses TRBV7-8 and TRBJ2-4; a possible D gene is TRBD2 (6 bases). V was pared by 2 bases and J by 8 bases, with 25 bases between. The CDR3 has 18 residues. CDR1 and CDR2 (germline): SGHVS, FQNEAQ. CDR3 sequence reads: CASSLFGEVYISWDIQYF. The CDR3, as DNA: TGTGCCAGCAGCTTATTTGGGGAGGTGTACATCTCTTGGGACATTCAGTACTTC. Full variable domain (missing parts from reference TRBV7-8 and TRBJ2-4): GAGVSQSPRYKVAKRGQDVALRCDPISGHVSLFWYQQALGQGPEFLTYFQNEAQLDKSGLPSDRFFAERPEGSVSTLKIQRTQQEDSAVYLCASSLFGEVYISWDIQYFGAGTRLSVL.

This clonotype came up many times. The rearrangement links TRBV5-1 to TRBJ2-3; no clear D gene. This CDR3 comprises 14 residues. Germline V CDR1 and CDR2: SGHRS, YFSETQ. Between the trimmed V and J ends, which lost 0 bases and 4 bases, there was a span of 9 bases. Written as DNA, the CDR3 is TGCGCCAGCAGCTTGGCCGGCAGACCAGATACGCAGTATTTT. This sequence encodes CASSLAGRPDTQYF.

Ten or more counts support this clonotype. Here the CDR3 DNA reads TGTGCCAGCAGCCCTTCGGAGGTAACCCACTACGAGCAGTACTTC. Encoded protein: CASSPSEVTHYEQYF. The chain is built from TRBV7-9 and TRBJ2-7, with D maybe TRBD2 (5 bases). Germline loops: CDR1 SEHNR, CDR2 FQNEAQ (reference sequence). The CDR3 contains 15 residues. Trimming took 5 bases from V and 3 from J, leaving 17 bases between them.

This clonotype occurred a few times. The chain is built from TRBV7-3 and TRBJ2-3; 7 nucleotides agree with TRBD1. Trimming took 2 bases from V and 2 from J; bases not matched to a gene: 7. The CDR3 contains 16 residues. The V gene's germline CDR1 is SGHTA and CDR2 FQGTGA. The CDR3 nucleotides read TGTGCCAGCAGCTTATCCCCAAGGGGGCTCACAGATACGCAGTATTTT. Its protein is CASSLSPRGLTDTQYF.